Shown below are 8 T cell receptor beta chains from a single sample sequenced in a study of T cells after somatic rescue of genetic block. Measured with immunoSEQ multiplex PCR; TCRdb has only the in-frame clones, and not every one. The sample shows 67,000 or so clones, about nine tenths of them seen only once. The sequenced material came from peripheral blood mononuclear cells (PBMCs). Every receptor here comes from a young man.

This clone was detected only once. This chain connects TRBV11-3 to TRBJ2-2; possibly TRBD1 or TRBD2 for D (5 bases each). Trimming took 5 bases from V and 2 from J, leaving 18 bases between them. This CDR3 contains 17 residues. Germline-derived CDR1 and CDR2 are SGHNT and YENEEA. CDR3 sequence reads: CASSPSMGRGNTGELFF. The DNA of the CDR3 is TGTGCCAGCAGCCCCTCGATGGGACGGGGAAACACCGGGGAGCTGTTTTTT.

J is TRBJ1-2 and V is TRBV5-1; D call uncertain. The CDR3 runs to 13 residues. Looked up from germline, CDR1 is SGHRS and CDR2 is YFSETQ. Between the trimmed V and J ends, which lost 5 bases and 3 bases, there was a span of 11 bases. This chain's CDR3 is CASRPTGDYGYTF. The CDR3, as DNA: TGCGCCAGCAGGCCCACTGGAGACTATGGCTACACCTTC.

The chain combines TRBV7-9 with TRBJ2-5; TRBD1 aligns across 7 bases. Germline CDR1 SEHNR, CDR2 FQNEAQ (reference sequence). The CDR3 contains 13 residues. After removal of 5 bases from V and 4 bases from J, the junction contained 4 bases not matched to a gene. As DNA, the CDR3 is TGTGCCAGCAGCCCGACAGGGTCAGAGACCCAGTACTTC. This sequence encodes CASSPTGSETQYF.

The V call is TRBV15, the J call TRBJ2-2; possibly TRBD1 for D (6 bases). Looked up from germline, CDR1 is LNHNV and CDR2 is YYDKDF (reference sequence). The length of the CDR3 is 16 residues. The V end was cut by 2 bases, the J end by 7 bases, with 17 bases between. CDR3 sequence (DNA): TGTGCCACCAGCAGAAGTCAAGGGGGAAGGTACGGGGAGCTGTTTTTT. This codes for CATSRSQGGRYGELFF.

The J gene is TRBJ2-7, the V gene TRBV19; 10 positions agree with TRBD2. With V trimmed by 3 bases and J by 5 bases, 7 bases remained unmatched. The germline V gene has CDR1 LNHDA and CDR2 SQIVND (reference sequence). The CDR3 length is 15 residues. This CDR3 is CASSIGLAGVNEQYF. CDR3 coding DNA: TGTGCCAGTAGTATTGGGCTAGCGGGGGTTAACGAGCAGTACTTC.

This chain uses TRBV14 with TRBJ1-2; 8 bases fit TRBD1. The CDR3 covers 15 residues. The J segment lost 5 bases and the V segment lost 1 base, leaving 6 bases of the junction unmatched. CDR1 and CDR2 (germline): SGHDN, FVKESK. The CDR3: CASSQVAGGVYGYTF. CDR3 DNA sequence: TGTGCCAGCAGCCAAGTTGCAGGGGGCGTGTATGGCTACACCTTC. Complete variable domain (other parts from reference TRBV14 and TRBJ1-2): EAGVTQFPSHSVIEKGQTVTLRCDPISGHDNLYWYRRVMGKEIKFLLHFVKESKQDESGMPNNRFLAERTGGTYSTLKVQPAELEDSGVYFCASSQVAGGVYGYTFGSGTRLTVV.

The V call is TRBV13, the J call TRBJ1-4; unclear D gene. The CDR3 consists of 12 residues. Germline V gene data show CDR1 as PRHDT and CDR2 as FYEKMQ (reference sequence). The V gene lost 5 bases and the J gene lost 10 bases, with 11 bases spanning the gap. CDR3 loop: CASSPKGGKLFF. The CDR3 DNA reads TGTGCCAGCAGCCCAAAGGGCGGAAAACTGTTTTTT. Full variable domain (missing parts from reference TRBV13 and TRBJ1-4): AAGVIQSPRHLIKEKRETATLKCYPIPRHDTVYWYQQGPGQDPQFLISFYEKMQSDKGSIPDRFSAQQFSDYHSELNMSSLELGDSALYFCASSPKGGKLFFGSGTQLSVL.

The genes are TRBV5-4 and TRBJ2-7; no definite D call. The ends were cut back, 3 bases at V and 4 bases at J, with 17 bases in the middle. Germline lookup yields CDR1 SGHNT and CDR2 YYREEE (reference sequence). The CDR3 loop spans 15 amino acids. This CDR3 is CASSSRGKALYEQYF. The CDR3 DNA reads TGTGCCAGCAGCTCTCGAGGCAAGGCACTTTACGAGCAGTACTTC.